The T cell receptor (beta chain) under discussion was sequenced for a study of PD-1 blockade in mismatch repair-deficient tumors. Across the study: Patients had some twelve mismatch repair-deficient cancer types, all previously treated and progressing. General study points: Rapid post-treatment expansion, then contraction, generally preceding radiologic response, marked tumor-resident clones.

With respect to this clone: Its antigen is as yet unknown.

The data were produced by immunoSEQ multiplex PCR, yet TCRdb's version contains in-frame clones alone and is incomplete. The table has some 130,000 clones, about 88% seen once; the top ten hold about an eighth. Germline loops: CDR1 GTSNPN, CDR2 SVGIG (reference sequence). There are 14 residues in the CDR3. With 0 bases removed from V and 0 bases from J, the gap between germline ends came to 8 bases. Source: peripheral blood, taken just under 74 weeks after starting pembrolizumab. This receptor was taken from an adult with mismatch repair-deficient cancer. The gene calls are TRBV30 and TRBJ1-1, with a weak D call TRBD1 (5 bases). CDR3 in DNA: TGTGCCTGGAGTGTACTGACAGTGAACACTGAAGCTTTCTTT. This encodes CAWSVLTVNTEAFF.